This T cell receptor beta chain was identified during a study of T cell changes during pregnancy in multiple sclerosis. Profiling relied on immunoSEQ multiplex PCR, and the TCRdb table lists in-frame clones only, not all of them. Counted here are tens of thousands of clones, more than 85% occurring once; the ten biggest clones make up approximately 0.61%. The CDR3 length is 15 residues. Germline V CDR1 and CDR2: SEHNR, FQNEAQ (reference sequence). V was pared by 4 bases and J by 1 base, with 4 bases of the junction left unmatched. This receptor was obtained from a female donor with multiple sclerosis, enrolled in a pregnancy study. The starting material was CD4+ T cells from peripheral blood mononuclear cells, obtained in the third trimester of pregnancy. V and J are TRBV7-9 and TRBJ1-1; 9 bases are shared with TRBD1. The CDR3 region is CASSSGQGRNTEAFF. The CDR3 bases are TGTGCCAGCAGCTCTGGACAGGGGAGGAACACTGAAGCTTTCTTT.